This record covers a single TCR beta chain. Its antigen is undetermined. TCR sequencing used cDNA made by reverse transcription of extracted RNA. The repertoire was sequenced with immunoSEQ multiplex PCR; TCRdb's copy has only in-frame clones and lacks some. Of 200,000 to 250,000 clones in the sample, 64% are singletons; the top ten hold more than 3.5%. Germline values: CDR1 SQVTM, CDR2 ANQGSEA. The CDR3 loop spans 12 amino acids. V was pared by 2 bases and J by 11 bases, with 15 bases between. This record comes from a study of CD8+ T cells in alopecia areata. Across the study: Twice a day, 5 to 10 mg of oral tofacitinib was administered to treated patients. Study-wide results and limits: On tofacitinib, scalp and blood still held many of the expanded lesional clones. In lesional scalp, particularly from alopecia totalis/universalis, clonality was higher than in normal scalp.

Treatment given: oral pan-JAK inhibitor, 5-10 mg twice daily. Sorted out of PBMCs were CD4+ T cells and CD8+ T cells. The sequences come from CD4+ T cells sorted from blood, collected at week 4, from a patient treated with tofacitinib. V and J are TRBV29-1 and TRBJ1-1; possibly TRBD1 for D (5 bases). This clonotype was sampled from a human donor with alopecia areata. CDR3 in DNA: TGCAGCGTTGAAATGTCTGGGGGTTTGGCTTTCTTT. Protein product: CSVEMSGGLAFF.